The 14 T cell receptor beta chains below were found in one sample sequenced in a study of blood T cell repertoires in COVID-19. Profiling relied on immunoSEQ multiplex PCR, and the TCRdb table lists in-frame clones only, not all of them. The table shows under 450,000 clones, with 83% occurring only once. The sequenced material came from PBMCs or T cells enriched from blood (not recorded which). The receptors here all came from a woman between 45 and 60 years old who had recovered from COVID-19.

The gene calls are TRBV10-3 and TRBJ1-3; D is unresolved. Between the trimmed V and J ends, which lost 7 bases and 2 bases, there was a span of 9 bases. The CDR3 runs to 13 residues. In germline, CDR1 is ENHRY, CDR2 SYGVKD. CDR3 in DNA: TGTGCCATCACCCACACCCCTGGAAACACCATATATTTT. This translates into CAITHTPGNTIYF.

This clone was found once. The chain uses TRBV4-3 and TRBJ1-2; the D gene is possibly TRBD1 (6 bases). CDR1 and CDR2 (germline): LGHNA, YSLEER. The length of the CDR3 is 13 residues. V lost 6 bases and J lost 4, with 12 bases in between. CDR3 sequence reads: CASSTDRLYGYTF. CDR3 bases: TGCGCCAGCAGTACTGACAGGCTCTATGGCTACACCTTC.

V is TRBV5-1 and J is TRBJ2-1; TRBD2 agrees at 8 bases. The CDR3 covers 16 residues. The trim removed 4 bases at V and 5 bases at J, leaving 11 bases unmatched. From germline, CDR1 is SGHRS and CDR2 YFSETQ. CDR3 in DNA: TGCGCCAGCAGCGCTCAGACGGGGGGGCTCGACAATGAGCAGTTCTTC. This sequence encodes CASSAQTGGLDNEQFF.

The rearrangement joins TRBV3-1 (or the pseudogene TRBV3-2) to TRBJ2-1, with 7 bases identical to TRBD2. This CDR3 has 15 amino acids. With 3 bases clipped from V and 7 bases from J, the junction kept 9 bases outside the gene matches. From germline, CDR1 is LGHDT and CDR2 YNNKEL (reference sequence). The CDR3 sequence: CASSQGGTTMNEQFF. CDR3 DNA: TGTGCCAGCAGCCAGGGAGGGACTACCATGAATGAGCAGTTCTTC.

The chain carries TRBV29-1 and TRBJ1-1, with D unresolved. The CDR3 has 12 residues. Germline-derived CDR1 and CDR2 are SQVTM and ANQGSEA. The germline V and J ends were trimmed by 0 bases and 11 bases, with 13 bases remaining between them. The CDR3 nucleotides read TGCAGCGTTGAAGATCTTCCCGATGAGGCTTTCTTT. This sequence encodes CSVEDLPDEAFF.

This sequence joins TRBV15 and TRBJ2-2; weak D call: TRBD1 (6 bases). Germline CDR1 reads LNHNV; CDR2 reads YYDKDF (reference sequence). CDR3 length: 14 residues. Trimming pared 4 bases from V and 2 bases from J, leaving 8 bases between. The CDR3 protein is CATSTGANTGELFF. CDR3 bases: TGTGCCACCAGCACAGGGGCCAACACCGGGGAGCTGTTTTTT.

This chain uses TRBV27 with TRBJ1-6; D call uncertain. Germline V gene data show CDR1 as MNHEY and CDR2 as SMNVEV (reference sequence). This CDR3 contains 17 residues. The V gene lost 5 bases and the J gene lost 0 bases, with 14 bases spanning the gap. The CDR3, as DNA: TGTGCCAGCAGTAAGCCTATAAGGAGCTCCTATAATTCACCCCTCCACTTT. Its translation is CASSKPIRSSYNSPLHF.

The chain employs TRBV30 and TRBJ2-7; D may be TRBD1 (6 bases). In germline, CDR1 is GTSNPN, CDR2 SVGIG (reference sequence). CDR3 length equals 14 residues. V was cut by 8 bases and J by 2 bases, with 19 bases left in between. The CDR3 loop is CAITLGPGAYEQYF. DNA for the CDR3: TGTGCCATCACACTCGGGCCAGGGGCCTACGAGCAGTACTTC.

V gene TRBV18 combines with J gene TRBJ2-1; a weak D match, TRBD2 (5 bases). The V end was cut by 0 bases, the J end by 4 bases, with 10 bases between. The CDR3 contains 15 residues. The germline V gene has CDR1 KGHSH and CDR2 LQKENI. Here the CDR3 DNA reads TGTGCCAGCTCACCACCCCAGCGGATATACAATGAGCAGTTCTTC. This gives the protein CASSPPQRIYNEQFF.

Worth noting for this clone: Its ends do not fully match the called genes, so a read error is possible. CDR3: CAGSNPPRGNYGYTF. The CDR3 coding sequence is TGTGCCGGCAGCAACCCACCCCGGGGGAACTATGGCTACACCTTC. The V and J genes are TRBV7-9 and TRBJ1-2; tentative D call: TRBD1 (5 bases). This CDR3 is 15 amino acids long. Looked up from germline, CDR1 is SEHNR and CDR2 is FQNEAQ (reference sequence).

CDR3 region: CASSQEEGAANTEAFF. In DNA form, the CDR3 reads TGTGCCAGCAGCCAAGAAGAAGGGGCCGCGAACACTGAAGCTTTCTTT. The chain combines TRBV3-1 (or the pseudogene TRBV3-2) with TRBJ1-1; weak D call: TRBD1 (5 bases). CDR1 and CDR2 (germline): LGHDT, YNNKEL (reference sequence). Trimming took 0 bases from V and 1 from J, leaving 12 bases between them. The CDR3 sequence is 16 residues long.

The table lists this clone with a count of one. This rearrangement joins TRBV6-2 or TRBV6-3 to TRBJ1-2, with 8 bases aligning to TRBD1. Germline CDR1 and CDR2: MNHEY and SVGEGT. The CDR3 sequence is 15 residues long. V lost 0 bases, J lost 7 bases, and 7 bases stayed unmatched. The CDR3 nucleotides read TGTGCCAGCAGTTACTCGACCCGGACAGGGAGTGGCTACACCTTC. Amino acids: CASSYSTRTGSGYTF.

The chain combines TRBV27 with TRBJ2-1, with D perhaps matching TRBD1 (6 bases). Germline CDR1 is MNHEY and CDR2 is SMNVEV (reference sequence). V was pared by 0 bases and J by 4 bases, with 13 bases between. The CDR3 is 16 residues long. DNA of the CDR3: TGTGCCAGCAGTTTATCCTCCTACAGGGAATACAATGAGCAGTTCTTC. Translation: CASSLSSYREYNEQFF.

In its sample, this clone was seen once. This chain connects TRBV5-1 to TRBJ1-1; the D gene is possibly TRBD1 (6 bases). V lost 4 bases and J 4 bases, leaving 17 bases between the germline ends. CDR3 size: 15 residues. Germline V gene lookup returns CDR1 SGHRS and CDR2 YFSETQ. The DNA for the CDR3 is TGCGCCAGCAGCGGTGACTCAGGGGCCGGCACTGAAGCTTTCTTT. This codes for CASSGDSGAGTEAFF.